This entry concerns a single T cell receptor (beta chain). The sample comes from a study of blood T cell repertoires in COVID-19. Study summary: The samples span acute and convalescent COVID-19 from the United States, Italy and Spain. From T cells, B-cell-depleted T cells, or PBMCs came the material, which was cDNA or gDNA.

Authors' methods: Reference gene primer amplification gave estimated nucleated cell counts. Profiling relied on immunoSEQ multiplex PCR, and the TCRdb table lists in-frame clones only, not all of them. V and J calls and clone size come straight from that table; D and trimming were deduced from the DNA. The data show about 290,000 clones, roughly 80% seen once. This TCR came from a woman aged 45-60 years with active or convalescent COVID-19. The sample was peripheral blood.

CDR3 in amino acids: CANRIEVGYTF. As DNA, the CDR3 is TGTGCCAACCGGATCGAGGTTGGCTACACCTTC. The chain is built from TRBV2 and TRBJ1-2; D remains ambiguous. V was clipped by 10 bases and J by 7 bases, with 13 bases between them. Germline V gene data show CDR1 as SNHLY and CDR2 as FYNNEI. The CDR3 totals 11 residues.